Listed below are T cell receptor beta chains from one sample, sequenced in a study of identical twins. Using its own MiXCR run on the 5' RACE reads, TCRdb lists one record per CDR3 protein. The repertoire includes about 210,000 distinct CDR3 sequences, less than 10% of them detected once, and around 5% sits in the top ten. The sequenced sample was memory (CD45RO+) T cells sorted from blood. The receptors here all came from a young woman in good health. CDR3s include the opening cysteine and the closing phenylalanine or tryptophan. D genes are given only for firm matches. Size tells how often a clone was seen (once, few, many) or the class of an expanded clone, and some rows leave it out.

V gene	clone size	D gene	CDR3 length	J gene	CDR3 DNA	CDR3 protein
TRBV20-1	few	TRBD2	13	TRBJ2-7	TGCAGTGGGGTAAGAGCGGGAGCCCACGAGCAGTACTTC	CSGVRAGAHEQYF
TRBV18	NA	NA	15	TRBJ2-4	TGTGCCAGCTCGTCCGGGTTAGTAGCCAAAAACATTCAGTACTTC	CASSSGLVAKNIQYF
TRBV11-2	NA	NA	14	TRBJ2-7	TGTGCCAGCAGGATGACGGATCAGGGGTACGAGCAGTACTTC	CASRMTDQGYEQYF
TRBV29-1	many	TRBD2	14	TRBJ2-4	TGCAGCGTTGAAGGGGGGGGAGCCAAAAACATTCAGTACTTC	CSVEGGGAKNIQYF
TRBV5-1	few	NA	14	TRBJ2-1	TGCGCCAGCAGCTTGGAGGAGATCCACAATGAGCAGTTCTTC	CASSLEEIHNEQFF
TRBV20-1	few	NA	12	TRBJ2-1	TGCAGTGGGGGGCCGCAATACAATGAGCAGTTCTTC	CSGGPQYNEQFF
TRBV5-5	few	NA	11	TRBJ1-1	TGTGCCAGCCGCCTCGCGGGAGAAGCTTTCTTT	CASRLAGEAFF
TRBV10-3	few	TRBD2	16	TRBJ2-7	TGTGCCATCAGTACCTCGGGACTAGCGGGGGGGCGCGAGCAGTACTTC	CAISTSGLAGGREQYF
TRBV6-1	NA	TRBD2	13	TRBJ2-2	TGTGCCAGCAGTCTCGGGAGGGCCGGGGAGCTGTTTTTT	CASSLGRAGELFF
TRBV20-1	few	NA	12	TRBJ2-7	TGCAGTGTGCGAATGGGTCTCTACGAGCAGTACTTC	CSVRMGLYEQYF
TRBV20-1	NA	TRBD2	14	TRBJ2-7	TGCAGTGCCTCACTAGCGGGAGGCTCCCACGAGCAGTACTTC	CSASLAGGSHEQYF
TRBV12-3/TRBV12-4	NA	NA	12	TRBJ1-2	TGTGCCAGCAGTTTCGGCAGTCGAGGCTACACCTTC	CASSFGSRGYTF
TRBV15	NA	NA	16	TRBJ2-7	TGTGCCACCAGCAGAGCCTCGACGGGGAGCTCCTACGAGCAGTACTTC	CATSRASTGSSYEQYF
TRBV3-1	few	TRBD2	13	TRBJ2-1	TGTGCCAGCTTGGGACTACCCCGCAATGAGCAGTTCTTC	CASLGLPRNEQFF
TRBV20-1	few	NA	15	TRBJ2-1	TGCAGTGCGTATCACAGACTAGAGAATTACAATGAGCAGTTCTTC	CSAYHRLENYNEQFF
TRBV12-3/TRBV12-4	many	NA	15	TRBJ2-1	TGTGCCAGCAGGGGACTGGACACCCGTGGGCATGAGCAGTTCTTC	CASRGLDTRGHEQFF
TRBV3-1	few	NA	11	TRBJ2-5	TGTGCCAGCAGCCAGCCCGGGGCCCCGCACTTC	CASSQPGAPHF
TRBV12-3/TRBV12-4	many	NA	14	TRBJ2-1	TGTGCCAGCACCCTGGGGGGGAGGGGGAATGAGCAGTTCTTC	CASTLGGRGNEQFF
TRBV6-1	many	NA	14	TRBJ2-3	TGTGCCAGCAGAGGGGAGAGGTTGTCTGATACGCAGTATTTT	CASRGERLSDTQYF
TRBV7-6	few	NA	15	TRBJ1-1	TGTGCCAGCAGCTTAGTGGCTAACTGGAACACTGAAGCTTTCTTT	CASSLVANWNTEAFF
TRBV20-1	few	TRBD2	14	TRBJ2-1	TGCAGTGCTCGGCTAGCGGGCCCTAGAGGTGAGCAGTTCTTC	CSARLAGPRGEQFF
TRBV20-1	NA	NA	12	TRBJ1-1	TGCAGTGCTAGGGATACAGAGTATGAAGCTTTCTTT	CSARDTEYEAFF
TRBV6-2/TRBV6-3	NA	NA	14	TRBJ2-1	TGTGCCAGCAGTCAGCCTAGCTGGAGTAGTGAGCAGTTCTTC	CASSQPSWSSEQFF
TRBV9	once	NA	15	TRBJ2-5	TGTGCCAGCAGCGTTGTGGGGGCGGGGCAAGAGACCCAGTACTTC	CASSVVGAGQETQYF
TRBV2	NA	NA	13	TRBJ2-4	TGTGCCAGCAGTCAGGGGCGACAAAACATTCAGTACTTC	CASSQGRQNIQYF
TRBV7-9	few	TRBD1	15	TRBJ1-4	TGTGCCAGCAGCTTCCGGGACAGGGATCATGAAAAACTGTTTTTT	CASSFRDRDHEKLFF
TRBV27	many	NA	13	TRBJ1-1	TGTGCCAGCAGGGAGGGTAGGAGGACTGAAGCTTTCTTT	CASREGRRTEAFF
TRBV15	NA	NA	13	TRBJ1-1	TGTGCCACCAGCAGAGAATATAACACTGAAGCTTTCTTT	CATSREYNTEAFF
TRBV20-1	NA	TRBD2	16	TRBJ2-3	TGCAGTGCTAGATACGGACTAGCGGGTGGGAAAGATACGCAGTATTTT	CSARYGLAGGKDTQYF
TRBV5-1	few	TRBD1	14	TRBJ1-1	TGCGCCAGCAGCGACTACAGGGGGGGGACTGAAGCTTTCTTT	CASSDYRGGTEAFF
TRBV7-9	few	NA	14	TRBJ2-2	TGTGCCAGCAGCTCTCGGACTTTTACCGGGGAGCTGTTTTTT	CASSSRTFTGELFF
TRBV20-1	few	NA	18	TRBJ2-1	TGCAGTGCTAGCTTGGCGGACAGTGGCCGTTTCTCCTACAATGAGCAGTTCTTC	CSASLADSGRFSYNEQFF
TRBV6-5	many	NA	14	TRBJ1-6	TGTGCCAGCAGTTTAAGACAGGTTGATTCACCCCTCCACTTT	CASSLRQVDSPLHF
TRBV12-3/TRBV12-4	few	TRBD1	11	TRBJ1-1	TGTGCCAGCAGCCACAGGGGGCGAGCTTTCTTT	CASSHRGRAFF
TRBV5-6	NA	NA	13	TRBJ1-2	TGTGCCAGCAGCCCACCACAGGCCACCAGCTACACCTTC	CASSPPQATSYTF
TRBV5-5	NA	NA	13	TRBJ2-7	TGTGCCAGCAGCTTGCAGGGAGTTGGCGAGCAGTACTTC	CASSLQGVGEQYF
TRBV29-1	many	NA	12	TRBJ2-7	TGCAGCGAGACGGGCAGGGACTACGAGCAGTACTTC	CSETGRDYEQYF
TRBV20-1	many	NA	12	TRBJ2-3	TGCAGTGCCCAGAATGACGAGACTACGCAGTATTTT	CSAQNDETTQYF
TRBV24-1	many	NA	15	TRBJ2-5	TGTGCCACCAGTGGGGAAGGCGGGGATCAGGAGACCCAGTACTTC	CATSGEGGDQETQYF
TRBV5-1	few	NA	15	TRBJ1-2	TGCGCCAGCAGCTTGGCCGGCAGGCGGTCCTATGGCTACACCTTC	CASSLAGRRSYGYTF
TRBV20-1	few	TRBD2	13	TRBJ2-3	TGCAGTGGTTCGGGGGGTTTTTTGGATACGCAGTATTTT	CSGSGGFLDTQYF
TRBV6-2/TRBV6-3	few	TRBD1	15	TRBJ1-5	TGTGCCAGCAGATCCCGGGACAGGGTATATCAGCCCCAGCATTTT	CASRSRDRVYQPQHF
TRBV7-9	many	TRBD1	16	TRBJ2-1	TGTGCCAGCAGGCCACGAGCAGGGGGCTGGGGCAATGAGCAGTTCTTC	CASRPRAGGWGNEQFF
TRBV5-1	NA	TRBD2	14	TRBJ2-7	TGCGCCAGCAGCGTGACTAGCGGTACCTACGAGCAGTACTTC	CASSVTSGTYEQYF
TRBV9	few	TRBD2	16	TRBJ2-3	TGTGCCAGCAGCTCCAGAAGCGGGAGGCCACGAGATACGCAGTATTTT	CASSSRSGRPRDTQYF